The 23 T cell receptor beta chains below were found in one sample sequenced in a study of regulatory T cells in long-lasting Graves disease. Time point here: newly diagnosed GD, antithyroid drugs for less than 3 months. PBMCs were the source of the RNA used for TCR sequencing. iRepertoire HTBI primers and Arm-PCR of CDR3 regions built TCR beta libraries. TCRdb fed the multiplex PCR reads into MiXCR, producing one record per CDR3 protein. The sample lists 400,000 to 500,000 distinct CDR3 sequences, roughly 15% occurring once. The sample was also reused in another study, on T cells in Graves' hyperthyroidism and ophthalmopathy.

The sample consisted of peripheral blood mononuclear cells (PBMCs), taken at new diagnosis, from a patient treated with antithyroid drugs. The receptors come from a woman aged 18-30 years with Graves disease.

This clonotype came up many times. Written as DNA, the CDR3 is TGTGCCAGCAGCCTAGCGGGAGGAGGTGAGCAGTTCTTC. Amino acid sequence: CASSLAGGGEQFF. This sequence joins TRBV12-3 or TRBV12-4 and TRBJ2-1, with 11 bases lining up with TRBD2. CDR3 length: 13 amino acids. V lost 6 bases and J lost 9; bases outside the gene matches: 4.

This clonotype has only one observation. CDR3 amino acids: CASSQRLRGGTQETQYF. The CDR3 DNA reads as TGCGCCAGCAGCCAAAGATTAAGAGGGGGCACACAAGAGACCCAGTACTTC. This chain uses TRBV4-3 with TRBJ2-5; TRBD1 aligns across 7 bases. Trimming cost V 2 bases and J 2 bases; bases outside gene matches: 11. Germline CDR1 and CDR2: LGHNA and YSLEER. The CDR3 is 17 residues long.

This clonotype was detected ten times or more. The chain combines TRBV7-9 with TRBJ2-5; no reliable D call. V was cut by 7 bases and J by 5 bases, with 8 bases left in between. Germline CDR1 SEHNR, CDR2 FQNEAQ (reference sequence). The CDR3 has 11 amino acids. CDR3 loop: CASTTMETQYF. CDR3 nucleotides: TGTGCCAGCACTACGATGGAGACCCAGTACTTC.

Turning to this clonotype: One junction end does not reproduce the germline sequence, and a read error may be involved. The J gene is TRBJ2-7, the V gene TRBV28; tentatively, D is TRBD2 (6 bases). The germline V gene encodes CDR1 MDHEN and CDR2 SYDVKM. This CDR3 is built from 15 residues. DNA for the CDR3: TGCGCCAGCAGCCATCCCATAAGCGGGCTCTACGAGCAGTACTTC. Translated: CASSHPISGLYEQYF.

This clonotype was observed at least ten times. The chain uses TRBV12-3 or TRBV12-4 and TRBJ2-3; D tentatively reads TRBD1 or TRBD2 (5 bases each). Trimming cost V 6 bases and J 5 bases, with 30 bases left between them. The CDR3 runs to 19 residues. The CDR3 nucleotides are TGTGCCAGCAGCACAGTGGGACGAACTTTGTCGGACAATGTAGATACGCAGTATTTT. It yields the protein CASSTVGRTLSDNVDTQYF.

In its sample, this clonotype was seen many times. The gene calls are TRBV28 and TRBJ2-7; D is perhaps TRBD1 (8 bases). Germline V lookup: CDR1 MDHEN, CDR2 SYDVKM. The CDR3 contains 14 residues. Trimming took off 5 bases at V and 3 bases at J, with 14 bases between the two ends. Here the CDR3 DNA reads TGTGCCAGCAGTCGATACAGGGGGGGCTACGAGCAGTACTTC. Its protein product is CASSRYRGGYEQYF.

This clonotype was counted at least ten times. CDR3 sequence: CASSPTGHQETQYF. CDR3 nucleotides: TGTGCCAGCAGCCCCACGGGACATCAAGAGACCCAGTACTTC. This chain links TRBV7-2 with TRBJ2-5; possible D gene TRBD1, 6 bases. Germline V gene sequence: CDR1 SGHTA, CDR2 FQGNSA. The CDR3 spans 14 residues. V was shortened by 5 bases and J by 2 bases, with 12 bases between the two germline ends.

The gene calls are TRBV5-6 and TRBJ2-7; 10 bases are a match to TRBD2. Germline V lookup: CDR1 SGHDT, CDR2 YYEEEE. This CDR3 comprises 14 residues. Trimming cost V 4 bases and J 3 bases; bases outside gene matches: 4. The CDR3 loop reads CASSLAGVFYEQYF. DNA for the CDR3: TGTGCCAGCAGCCTAGCGGGGGTATTCTACGAGCAGTACTTC.

This clonotype has a handful of counts. The chain recombines TRBV28 with TRBJ1-6; D gene ambiguous. CDR3 length: 16 amino acids. V dropped 2 bases and J dropped 1 base, with 9 bases sitting between them. Per germline, CDR1 MDHEN and CDR2 SYDVKM. Here the CDR3 reads CASSLPTGSYNSPLHF. DNA of the CDR3: TGTGCCAGCAGTTTACCAACCGGGTCCTATAATTCACCCCTCCACTTT.

This clonotype has a count of ten or more. The V call is TRBV15, the J call TRBJ1-5; unclear D gene. The CDR3 sequence is 15 residues long. Germline assignment: CDR1 LNHNV and CDR2 YYDKDF (reference sequence). Trimming took 0 bases from V and 0 from J, leaving 6 bases between them. CDR3 bases: TGTGCCACCAGCAGAGATCCGGCTAGCAATCAGCCCCAGCATTTT. This gives the protein CATSRDPASNQPQHF.

The chain combines TRBV29-1 with TRBJ2-1; 9 positions match TRBD1. V was clipped by 8 bases and J by 6 bases; unmatched bases: 8. This CDR3 has 13 amino acids. The V gene's germline CDR1 is SQVTM and CDR2 ANQGSEA. As DNA, the CDR3 is TGCAGCATAGACAGGGGGTTCCCCAATGAGCAGTTCTTC. Translation: CSIDRGFPNEQFF.

This clonotype was observed at least ten times. The rearrangement joins TRBV18 to TRBJ2-3; no firm D call. The ends were cut back, 6 bases at V and 3 bases at J, with 10 bases in the middle. The CDR3 spans 13 residues. Germline CDR1 is KGHSH and CDR2 is LQKENI. The CDR3: CASSLDVTDTQYF. The CDR3 DNA follows: TGTGCCAGCTCCCTAGACGTAACAGATACGCAGTATTTT.

This clonotype has at least ten counts. This chain joins TRBV4-1 and TRBJ2-5; D may be TRBD2 (6 bases). This CDR3 has 14 residues. The V and J ends lost 5 bases and 4 bases respectively, with 14 bases between them. CDR1 and CDR2 from the germline V gene are MGHRA and YSYEKL. The CDR3 loop reads CASSYPGVGETQYF. CDR3 DNA sequence: TGCGCCAGCAGCTACCCGGGGGTCGGAGAGACCCAGTACTTC.

This clonotype was seen a handful of times. The rearrangement links TRBV14 to TRBJ2-1; D not certain. The V end lost 0 bases, the J end lost 8 bases, and 8 bases lay between the germline ends. Germline V gene sequence: CDR1 SGHDN, CDR2 FVKESK. This CDR3 is 13 amino acids long. CDR3 nucleotide sequence: TGTGCCAGCAGCCAAGATCTTCTGGATGAGCAGTTCTTC. Protein product: CASSQDLLDEQFF. The variable domain in full, completed from reference TRBV14 and TRBJ2-1, reads EAGVTQFPSHSVIEKGQTVTLRCDPISGHDNLYWYRRVMGKEIKFLLHFVKESKQDESGMPNNRFLAERTGGTYSTLKVQPAELEDSGVYFCASSQDLLDEQFFGPGTRLTVL.

This clonotype has a handful of counts. The V call is TRBV19, the J call TRBJ1-2; D gene uncertain. The V gene's germline CDR1 is LNHDA and CDR2 SQIVND (reference sequence). Trimming removed 3 bases from V and 0 bases from J, with 5 bases in between. The CDR3 spans 13 residues. CDR3 residues: CASSIPTNYGYTF. CDR3 bases: TGTGCCAGTAGTATCCCAACTAACTATGGCTACACCTTC.

The chain is built from TRBV6-2 or TRBV6-3 and TRBJ2-2; perhaps TRBD2 as D (6 bases). CDR1 and CDR2 from the germline V gene are MNHEY and SVGEGT. V was shortened by 2 bases and J by 6 bases, with 19 bases between the two germline ends. The length of the CDR3 is 17 residues. CDR3 amino acids: CASSYPTDAGLPGELFF. The CDR3 nucleotides read TGTGCCAGCAGTTACCCCACCGACGCGGGACTTCCCGGGGAGCTGTTTTTT.

This clonotype was seen repeatedly, ten times or more. The genes are TRBV6-1 and TRBJ2-1; TRBD2 matches 13 bases. The trim removed 6 bases at V and 6 bases at J, leaving 14 bases unmatched. The CDR3 contains 18 residues. CDR1 and CDR2 (germline): MNHNS, SASEGT. The CDR3: CASSGEAGTSGVPNEQFF. In DNA, the CDR3 is TGTGCCAGCAGCGGTGAGGCCGGGACTAGCGGGGTTCCCAATGAGCAGTTCTTC.

This clonotype came up a few times. The V gene is TRBV29-1, the J gene TRBJ2-2; TRBD1 might be the D (6 bases). The CDR3 runs 13 residues. Trimming removed 7 bases from V and 4 bases from J, with 13 bases in between. Germline CDR1 reads SQVTM; CDR2 reads ANQGSEA. The DNA for the CDR3 is TGCAGCGCTGTGGGCAGGGGCACCGGGGAGCTGTTTTTT. Its protein product is CSAVGRGTGELFF.

The chain joins TRBV28 to TRBJ2-7; unclear D gene. Germline assignment: CDR1 MDHEN and CDR2 SYDVKM. The CDR3 totals 12 residues. With 4 bases removed from V and 4 bases from J, the gap between germline ends came to 8 bases. CDR3 nucleotide sequence: TGTGCCAGCAGTTCCCAGGAATACGAGCAGTACTTC. This gives the protein CASSSQEYEQYF. The full variable domain, completed using reference TRBV28 and TRBJ2-7, is DVKVTQSSRYLVKRTGEKVFLECVQDMDHENMFWYRQDPGLGLRLIYFSYDVKMKEKGDIPEGYSVSREKKERFSLILESASTNQTSMYLCASSSQEYEQYFGPGTRLTVT.

In the case of this clonotype: No conserved phenylalanine or tryptophan ends this CDR3, so it is likely a read error. The chain recombines TRBV3-1 with TRBJ2-1; the D is unclear. The germline V and J ends were trimmed by 1 base and 7 bases, with 5 bases remaining between them. Germline V gives CDR1 LGHDT, CDR2 YNNKEL (reference sequence). The CDR3 runs to 12 residues. CDR3: CASSQVWNEQFL. CDR3 DNA sequence: TGTGCCAGCAGCCAAGTGTGGAATGAGCAGTTCCTC.

The rearrangement joins TRBV4-1 to TRBJ2-7, with TRBD2 as a possible D gene (5 bases). The germline CDR1 and CDR2 sequences are MGHRA and YSYEKL. This CDR3 contains 15 residues. V was shortened by 0 bases and J by 6 bases, with 15 bases between the two germline ends. CDR3 sequence reads: CASSQEISDPIEQYF. CDR3 nucleotides: TGCGCCAGCAGCCAAGAGATTAGCGACCCCATCGAGCAGTACTTC.

The chain has TRBV7-9 and TRBJ2-1, with 10 positions matching TRBD2. This CDR3 is 15 amino acids long. Germline lookup yields CDR1 SEHNR and CDR2 FQNEAQ (reference sequence). V shed 4 bases, J shed 5 bases, and the junction held 5 bases outside the gene matches. The CDR3 DNA follows: TGTGCCAGCAGCTCCGGACTAGCGGACCACAATGAGCAGTTCTTC. This gives the protein CASSSGLADHNEQFF.

This clonotype was counted a few times. The chain employs TRBV6-1 and TRBJ2-3; TRBD2 matches at 7 bases. Per germline, CDR1 MNHNS and CDR2 SASEGT. This CDR3 spans 12 amino acids. V lost 6 bases to trimming and J lost 11 bases; unmatched junction nucleotides: 8. CDR3 sequence reads: CASRPRAGKQYF. CDR3 nucleotides: TGTGCCAGCAGACCAAGAGCGGGAAAGCAGTATTTT.